The 16 T cell receptor beta chains listed next were all sequenced from one sample in a study of blood T cell repertoires in COVID-19. Generated by immunoSEQ multiplex PCR, the TCRdb table keeps only in-frame clones and is missing some. The data hold about 200,000 clones, with 70% to 90% observed a single time. Sequencing was done on a sample of PBMCs or T cells enriched from blood (not recorded which). The receptors stem from a woman aged 25 to 39 who had been exposed to COVID-19.

This clone appeared once. The chain employs TRBV14 and TRBJ2-7; D is perhaps TRBD2 (5 bases). With 1 base removed from V and 3 bases from J, the gap between germline ends came to 13 bases. This CDR3 is 15 amino acids long. From germline, CDR1 is SGHDN and CDR2 FVKESK. The CDR3 reads CASSQVSGGSYEQYF. DNA of the CDR3: TGTGCCAGCAGCCAAGTATCAGGTGGGAGCTACGAGCAGTACTTC.

This rearrangement joins TRBV6-5 to TRBJ1-2; no clear D. CDR1 and CDR2 from the germline V gene are MNHEY and SVGAGI. V lost 0 bases and J lost 6, with 14 bases in between. The CDR3 runs 15 residues. In DNA, the CDR3 is TGTGCCAGCAGTTACTCGATTAGCGGACCGGATGGCTACACCTTC. Translated: CASSYSISGPDGYTF.

The chain links TRBV19 to TRBJ1-2; a possible D gene is TRBD1 (6 bases). The germline CDR1 and CDR2 sequences are LNHDA and SQIVND (reference sequence). V was cut by 5 bases and J by 2 bases, with 12 bases left in between. This CDR3 spans 14 amino acids. CDR3 sequence (DNA): TGTGCCAGTAGTCCACTAGGACAGAACTATGGCTACACCTTC. Translated, it gives CASSPLGQNYGYTF.

V and J are TRBV5-1 and TRBJ2-7, with TRBD1 matching 8 bases. V gave up 4 bases and J gave up 5 bases; unmatched junction bases: 5. CDR1 and CDR2 (germline): SGHRS, YFSETQ. CDR3 length: 13 residues. CDR3 loop: CASSGRGLDEQYF. In DNA, the CDR3 is TGCGCCAGCAGCGGCAGGGGGCTCGACGAGCAGTACTTC.

V usage is TRBV30 and J usage is TRBJ2-2; D is perhaps TRBD1 (8 bases). The CDR3 contains 15 residues. V lost 3 bases and J lost 3, with 14 bases in between. Germline V CDR1 and CDR2: GTSNPN, SVGIG (reference sequence). The CDR3 protein is CAWRRTGRDTGELFF. The CDR3 region has the DNA TGTGCCTGGAGAAGGACAGGGAGGGACACCGGGGAGCTGTTTTTT. Full variable domain (remainder filled in from reference TRBV30 and TRBJ2-2): SQTIHQWPATLVQPVGSPLSLECTVEGTSNPNLYWYRQAAGRGLQLLFYSVGIGQISSEVPQNLSASRPQDRQFILSSKKLLLSDSGFYLCAWRRTGRDTGELFFGEGSRLTVL.

This sequence joins TRBV4-2 and TRBJ2-6, with TRBD1 as a possible D gene (6 bases). The length of the CDR3 is 17 residues. Germline V gives CDR1 LGHNA, CDR2 YNFKEQ. With 1 base removed from V and 1 base from J, the gap between germline ends came to 11 bases. The CDR3 DNA is TGTGCCAGCAGCCAAGGCCACAGGGCTTCTGGGGCCAACGTCCTGACTTTC. It is translated as CASSQGHRASGANVLTF.

Regarding this clone: This specimen includes other DNA sequences encoding the same CDR3. This rearrangement joins TRBV19 to TRBJ1-5, with 10 bases identical to TRBD1. Germline values: CDR1 LNHDA, CDR2 SQIVND (reference sequence). Germline trimming cut 6 bases from V and 2 bases from J; bases unmatched to any gene: 1. The CDR3 is made up of 14 amino acids. CDR3 sequence reads: CASSGTGGNQPQHF. CDR3 in DNA: TGTGCCAGTAGCGGGACAGGGGGCAATCAGCCCCAGCATTTT. The entire variable domain, with the rest obtained from reference TRBV19 and TRBJ1-5, is as follows: DGGITQSPKYLFRKEGQNVTLSCEQNLNHDAMYWYRQDPGQGLRLIYYSQIVNDFQKGDIAEGYSVSREKKESFPLTVTSAQKNPTAFYLCASSGTGGNQPQHFGDGTRLSIL.

The J gene is TRBJ2-7, the V gene TRBV6-5; possibly TRBD1 for D (5 bases). Germline V CDR1 and CDR2: MNHEY, SVGAGI. The CDR3 contains 16 residues. The germline V and J ends were trimmed by 2 bases and 2 bases, with 16 bases remaining between them. The CDR3 region has the DNA TGTGCCAGCAGTTACCTCTCAATTGACAGCCCCTACGAGCAGTACTTC. It translates to CASSYLSIDSPYEQYF.

The chain combines TRBV27 with TRBJ2-2, with D perhaps TRBD1 (6 bases). V was shortened by 4 bases and J by 8 bases, with 11 bases between the two germline ends. Germline V gives CDR1 MNHEY, CDR2 SMNVEV (reference sequence). CDR3 length: 13 amino acids. CDR3 in DNA: TGTGCCAGCAGTTCCAACAGGGCAGGGGAGCTGTTTTTT. This encodes CASSSNRAGELFF.

The count of this clone is one. The chain recombines TRBV19 with TRBJ2-1, with 11 bases lining up with TRBD2. Germline CDR1 reads LNHDA; CDR2 reads SQIVND (reference sequence). V lost 1 base to trimming and J lost 9 bases; unmatched junction nucleotides: 5. The CDR3 contains 15 residues. CDR3 residues: CASSIGSGGAFEQFF. The CDR3 DNA sequence: TGTGCCAGTAGTATAGGTAGCGGGGGGGCCTTTGAGCAGTTCTTC.

The V call is TRBV11-2, the J call TRBJ2-7; no clear D. From germline, CDR1 is SGHAT and CDR2 FQNNGV. This CDR3 is 14 amino acids long. Trimming left V 5 bases short and J 3 bases short, with 14 bases between. The CDR3 spells CASSRYKRLYEQYF. CDR3 nucleotide sequence: TGTGCCAGCAGCCGATATAAACGACTCTACGAGCAGTACTTC.

The gene calls are TRBV19 and TRBJ1-1; no clear D. The CDR3 has 14 amino acids. The ends were cut back, 7 bases at V and 2 bases at J, with 14 bases in the middle. The germline CDR1 and CDR2 sequences are LNHDA and SQIVND (reference sequence). CDR3 protein: CASNRGQINTEAFF. The DNA for the CDR3 is TGTGCCAGTAATCGAGGGCAGATCAACACTGAAGCTTTCTTT. The full variable domain, with the rest looked up from reference TRBV19 and TRBJ1-1, is DGGITQSPKYLFRKEGQNVTLSCEQNLNHDAMYWYRQDPGQGLRLIYYSQIVNDFQKGDIAEGYSVSREKKESFPLTVTSAQKNPTAFYLCASNRGQINTEAFFGQGTRLTVV.

This chain links TRBV3-1 (or the pseudogene TRBV3-2) with TRBJ2-1; 9 bases match TRBD2. V shed 4 bases and J 7 bases; nucleotides not matched to a gene: 11. Germline CDR1 is LGHDT and CDR2 is YNNKEL (reference sequence). The CDR3 length is 16 residues. CDR3 region: CASSRLRGGLVNEQFF. The CDR3 DNA reads TGTGCCAGCAGCCGCCTGCGGGGGGGCCTTGTGAATGAGCAGTTCTTC.

The CDR3, as DNA: TGCAGCGGCAATAAAGTGGCGGCAGAAGCTTTCTTT. Translated, it gives CSGNKVAAEAFF. J is TRBJ1-1 and V is TRBV29-1; no clear D gene. V lost 7 bases to trimming and J lost 8 bases, with 17 bases between them. CDR1 SQVTM and CDR2 ANQGSEA come from the germline V gene. The CDR3 length is 12 residues.

The CDR3 DNA follows: TGCGCCAGCAGCTTGGCCCAGGGACAGGGCTCTGGAAACACCATATATTTT. Translated: CASSLAQGQGSGNTIYF. The rearrangement links TRBV5-1 to TRBJ1-3; 9 bases are a match to TRBD1. Trimming removed 0 bases from V and 0 bases from J; junction bases left unmatched: 4. CDR1 and CDR2 (germline): SGHRS, YFSETQ. CDR3 length equals 17 residues.

This clone was recorded only once. CDR3 nucleotide sequence: TGTGCCAGCAGCGTATCCGGGGGGGAGTCCTACAATGAGCAGTTCTTC. It codes for CASSVSGGESYNEQFF. The chain carries TRBV9 and TRBJ2-1; 8 bases align to TRBD2. Germline loops: CDR1 SGDLS, CDR2 YYNGEE. CDR3 length: 16 amino acids. The ends lost 1 base at V and 1 base at J; junction bases unmatched: 4.